Presented here are 10 T cell receptor beta chains from one specimen sequenced in a study of T cell repertoires in cytomegalovirus infection. These receptors' targets are unknown. TCRdb reprocessed the reads via MiXCR and lists one record per CDR3 protein. In the table there are a few hundred thousand distinct CDR3 sequences, 40% of which are singletons. The sequenced sample was cultured PBMCs, obtained from culture after CMV antigen stimulation. The receptor source for this set is a human donor in good health (CMV status not recorded). Some clones in this sample may be carry-over from other donors' samples.

This clonotype was picked up a small number of times. J is TRBJ2-3 and V is TRBV7-2; 12 bases align to TRBD2. The germline V gene has CDR1 SGHTA and CDR2 FQGNSA. Trimming at V came to 1 base and at J to 7 bases, leaving 9 bases not matched to a gene. This CDR3 comprises 17 residues. CDR3 coding DNA: TGTGCCAGCAGCTTAGGGACTAGCGGGACTGCCACGAATACGCAGTATTTT. This sequence encodes CASSLGTSGTATNTQYF. Using reference TRBV7-2 and TRBJ2-3 for the parts outside the CDR3, the full variable domain is GAGVSQSPSNKVTEKGKDVELRCDPISGHTALYWYRQSLGQGLEFLIYFQGNSAPDKSGLPSDRFSAERTGGSVSTLTIQRTQQEDSAVYLCASSLGTSGTATNTQYFGPGTRLTVL.

The chain has TRBV27 and TRBJ2-7; D may be TRBD1 (7 bases). The V gene lost 1 base and the J gene lost 5 bases, with 15 bases spanning the gap. The CDR3 contains 15 residues. CDR1 MNHEY and CDR2 SMNVEV come from the germline V gene (reference sequence). CDR3 region: CASSLLGAGGHEQYF. In DNA, the CDR3 is TGTGCCAGCAGTTTATTGGGGGCAGGGGGGCACGAGCAGTACTTC.

This clonotype was observed at least ten times. V is TRBV5-6 and J is TRBJ2-7; unclear D gene. From germline, CDR1 is SGHDT and CDR2 YYEEEE. The CDR3 is 15 amino acids. V lost 4 bases, J lost 0 bases, and 14 bases lay in between. Here the CDR3 reads CASSPGPHSSYEQYF. The CDR3 bases are TGTGCCAGCAGCCCCGGACCTCACAGCTCCTACGAGCAGTACTTC.

The J gene is TRBJ1-3, the V gene TRBV28; D gene uncertain. Trimming left V 6 bases short and J 4 bases short, with 13 bases between. The CDR3 consists of 14 residues. Germline V lookup: CDR1 MDHEN, CDR2 SYDVKM. For the CDR3, the DNA is TGTGCCAGCAGCCGGCCGCAAGAAGGAAACACCATATATTTT. Protein sequence: CASSRPQEGNTIYF.

The rearrangement links TRBV6-2 or TRBV6-3 to TRBJ1-4; D not certain. V gave up 7 bases and J gave up 4 bases, with 13 bases separating them. Germline assignment: CDR1 MNHEY and CDR2 SVGEGT. This CDR3 spans 14 amino acids. The DNA of the CDR3 is TGTGCCAGCACATTGGGAAGGGTTAATGAAAAACTGTTTTTT. Translated: CASTLGRVNEKLFF.

The V call is TRBV6-2 or TRBV6-3, the J call TRBJ2-5; the D is unclear. V shed 2 bases and J shed 3 bases, with 7 bases lying between them. The CDR3 consists of 13 residues. CDR1 and CDR2 from the germline V gene are MNHEY and SVGEGT. As DNA, the CDR3 is TGTGCCAGCAGTTACGGGTCAGAAGAGACCCAGTACTTC. Its protein is CASSYGSEETQYF.

This sequence joins TRBV18 and TRBJ2-7; D is possibly TRBD2 (6 bases). Germline CDR1 KGHSH, CDR2 LQKENI. This CDR3 is built from 14 residues. The ends were cut back, 1 base at V and 2 bases at J, with 9 bases in the middle. The CDR3 region is CASSPRRETYEQYF. As DNA, the CDR3 is TGTGCCAGCTCACCACGCCGGGAGACCTACGAGCAGTACTTC. Drawing the rest from reference TRBV18 and TRBJ2-7, the complete variable domain is NAGVMQNPRHLVRRRGQEARLRCSPMKGHSHVYWYRQLPEEGLKFMVYLQKENIIDESGMPKERFSAEFPKEGPSILRIQQVVRGDSAAYFCASSPRRETYEQYFGPGTRLTVT.

The chain employs TRBV19 and TRBJ2-2; 9 bases agree with TRBD2. The CDR3 consists of 16 residues. CDR1 and CDR2 (germline): LNHDA, SQIVND (reference sequence). V was clipped by 6 bases and J by 4 bases; unmatched bases: 9. In DNA form, the CDR3 reads TGTGCCAGTAGCAAAGGGACTAGCTGGAGCACCGGGGAGCTGTTTTTT. This codes for CASSKGTSWSTGELFF.

In this sample, this clonotype turned up a few times. The chain joins TRBV4-2 to TRBJ1-4; D is ambiguous. The V end was cut by 4 bases, the J end by 0 bases, with 9 bases between. CDR3 length: 15 residues. Germline V gene data show CDR1 as LGHNA and CDR2 as YNFKEQ. CDR3 DNA: TGTGCCAGCAGCCCCTCCGAGGCAACTAATGAAAAACTGTTTTTT. Translation gives CASSPSEATNEKLFF.

The chain links TRBV25-1 to TRBJ2-7; D gene uncertain. The CDR3 runs to 12 residues. Germline assignment: CDR1 MGHDK and CDR2 SYGVNS. V dropped 3 bases and J dropped 5 bases, with 8 bases sitting between them. The CDR3 protein is CASSEVVDEQYF. CDR3 nucleotides: TGTGCCAGCAGTGAGGTAGTGGACGAGCAGTACTTC.